The 27 T cell receptor beta chains listed next were all sequenced from one sample in a study of memory CD4+ T cells and cytomegalovirus serostatus. Single viable CD3+CD4+CD8-CD45RO+ cells were sorted as the memory CD4+ T cells. Sequencing used immunoSEQ multiplex PCR; TCRdb keeps in-frame clones, though not all of them. Of 55,000 to 80,000 clones in the sample, around 76% were seen once. Material: memory CD4+ T cells from blood. These receptors originate from an adult in good health and CMV-seropositive.

This sequence joins TRBV7-3 and TRBJ2-3; TRBD2 matches 12 bases. J was trimmed by 12 bases and V by 4 bases; bases with no gene match: 8. The CDR3 loop spans 14 amino acids. Germline CDR1 SGHTA, CDR2 FQGTGA. The CDR3 coding sequence is TGTGCCAGCAGCTGGGGAACTAGCGGGGGGTTACAGTATTTT. Translated: CASSWGTSGGLQYF. The full variable domain, rest sourced from reference TRBV7-3 and TRBJ2-3, is GAGVSQTPSNKVTEKGKYVELRCDPISGHTALYWYRQSLGQGPEFLIYFQGTGAADDSGLPNDRFFAVRPEGSVSTLKIQRTERGDSAVYLCASSWGTSGGLQYFGPGTRLTVL.

In nucleotides, the CDR3 is TGTGCCAGCAGCCCCTCCGGGGTAGCCATCGACACCGGGGAGCTGTTTTTT. It encodes CASSPSGVAIDTGELFF. The chain has TRBV9 and TRBJ2-2, with a weak D call TRBD2 (5 bases). The CDR3 totals 17 residues. Germline CDR1 reads SGDLS; CDR2 reads YYNGEE. Trimming took 4 bases from V and 3 from J, leaving 19 bases between them.

The V call is TRBV5-1, the J call TRBJ2-2; TRBD1 matches at 11 bases. There are 15 residues in the CDR3. Trimming took 4 bases from V and 7 from J; bases not matched to a gene: 6. Germline lookup yields CDR1 SGHRS and CDR2 YFSETQ. The CDR3 spells CASSPGQGAIGELFF. For the CDR3, the DNA is TGCGCCAGCAGCCCAGGACAGGGGGCGATCGGGGAGCTGTTTTTT.

The CDR3 DNA reads TGTGCCAGCTCACCACCGGCAGCCATGAACACTGAAGCTTTCTTT. This translates into CASSPPAAMNTEAFF. The chain has TRBV18 and TRBJ1-1; no reliable D call. The CDR3 extends over 15 amino acids. Germline assignment: CDR1 KGHSH and CDR2 LQKENI. Trimming removed 0 bases at V and 0 bases at J, with 8 bases between.

The chain joins TRBV4-2 to TRBJ2-3; possible D gene TRBD2, 6 bases. The V end lost 0 bases, the J end lost 0 bases, and 13 bases lay between the germline ends. Germline V lookup: CDR1 LGHNA, CDR2 YNFKEQ. The length of the CDR3 is 17 residues. CDR3 nucleotide sequence: TGTGCCAGCAGCCAAGACTCGGTAGCGGCTAGCACAGATACGCAGTATTTT. Its protein product is CASSQDSVAASTDTQYF.

The chain is built from TRBV14 and TRBJ1-2; no firm D call. This CDR3 has 16 residues. Trimming took off 0 bases at V and 4 bases at J, with 15 bases between the two ends. From germline, CDR1 is SGHDN and CDR2 FVKESK. The CDR3 DNA sequence: TGTGCCAGCAGCCAAGATAGTCTACGGGGAGCCTATGGCTACACCTTC. It is translated as CASSQDSLRGAYGYTF.

V is TRBV18 and J is TRBJ2-3; no definite D call. Germline lookup yields CDR1 KGHSH and CDR2 LQKENI. V was pared by 4 bases and J by 1 base, with 0 bases between. This CDR3 has 11 residues. The CDR3 is CASSRTDTQYF. The CDR3 DNA follows: TGTGCCAGCTCACGCACAGATACGCAGTATTTT.

This chain uses TRBV29-1 with TRBJ2-3; D perhaps matches TRBD1 (6 bases). V gave up 4 bases and J gave up 5 bases, with 13 bases separating them. Germline CDR1 SQVTM, CDR2 ANQGSEA. CDR3 length equals 13 residues. This chain's CDR3 is CSVGRDIIDTQYF. The DNA of the CDR3 is TGCAGCGTTGGAAGGGACATTATAGATACGCAGTATTTT.

The chain recombines TRBV18 with TRBJ1-5; D gene unclear. The CDR3 runs 14 residues. With 2 bases removed from V and 5 bases from J, the gap between germline ends came to 10 bases. CDR1 KGHSH and CDR2 LQKENI come from the germline V gene. CDR3 in DNA: TGTGCCAGCTCACCAGCAGCGGGCGATCAGCCCCAGCATTTT. This sequence encodes CASSPAAGDQPQHF.

The J gene is TRBJ2-7, the V gene TRBV6-4; D not resolved. CDR1 and CDR2 (germline): MRHNA, SNTAGT. The ends were cut back, 8 bases at V and 3 bases at J, with 26 bases in the middle. There are 17 residues in the CDR3. The CDR3 loop is CASPVPEHFLKGYEQYF. In DNA form, the CDR3 reads TGTGCCAGCCCTGTCCCGGAGCACTTCTTAAAGGGCTACGAGCAGTACTTC.

The genes are TRBV27 and TRBJ2-1, with TRBD2 matching 12 bases. The CDR3 loop spans 17 amino acids. V shed 5 bases, J shed 5 bases, and the junction held 10 bases outside the gene matches. Germline V gives CDR1 MNHEY, CDR2 SMNVEV (reference sequence). CDR3 in amino acids: CASSPLWTSGVNNEQFF. Here the CDR3 DNA reads TGTGCCAGCAGTCCCCTGTGGACTAGCGGGGTTAACAATGAGCAGTTCTTC.

This clone was counted many times. The chain uses TRBV4-2 and TRBJ1-6, with D unresolved. The V gene's germline CDR1 is LGHNA and CDR2 YNFKEQ. Between the trimmed V and J ends, which lost 0 bases and 1 base, there was a span of 7 bases. This CDR3 has 16 amino acids. The CDR3 sequence: CASSQDFSSYNSPLHF. The CDR3 coding sequence is TGTGCCAGCAGCCAAGACTTTAGTTCCTATAATTCACCCCTCCACTTT.

The chain couples TRBV10-1 to TRBJ1-1; possible D gene TRBD1, 6 bases. The CDR3 runs 13 residues. Trimming shortened V by 3 bases and J by 8 bases, and 13 bases separated the two germline ends. Per the germline V gene, CDR1 is WNHNN and CDR2 is SYGVQD (reference sequence). The CDR3 coding sequence is TGCGCCAGCAGTGATGTAGGCGGGACAGAAGCTTTCTTT. It encodes CASSDVGGTEAFF.

The chain couples TRBV6-5 to TRBJ2-7; TRBD1 agrees at 9 bases. Germline trimming cut 0 bases from V and 3 bases from J; bases unmatched to any gene: 3. In germline, CDR1 is MNHEY, CDR2 SVGAGI. The CDR3 runs to 15 residues. CDR3 coding DNA: TGTGCCAGCAGTTACTCGACAGGGGGTTTCTACGAGCAGTACTTC. This encodes CASSYSTGGFYEQYF.

This chain uses TRBV7-3 with TRBJ2-6, with unresolved D. V shed 5 bases and J shed 2 bases, with 13 bases lying between them. The CDR3 covers 16 residues. Germline V gene data show CDR1 as SGHTA and CDR2 as FQGTGA. CDR3 residues: CASSPRVVTGANVLTF. The CDR3 coding sequence is TGTGCCAGCAGCCCCAGAGTTGTGACTGGGGCCAACGTCCTGACTTTC.

V usage is TRBV5-6 and J usage is TRBJ2-7; D uncertain. Per germline, CDR1 SGHDT and CDR2 YYEEEE. This CDR3 region has 15 residues. V was cut by 1 base and J by 1 base, with 12 bases left in between. The CDR3 protein is CASSLYLGYSYEQYF. CDR3 nucleotides: TGTGCCAGCAGCTTGTACTTAGGCTATTCCTACGAGCAGTACTTC.

The chain links TRBV4-3 to TRBJ1-4, with TRBD1 identical over 7 bases. CDR3 length equals 18 residues. CDR1 and CDR2 (germline): LGHNA, YSLEER. Trimming at V came to 4 bases and at J to 3 bases, leaving 14 bases not matched to a gene. This CDR3 is CASSPVYRGRRANEKLFF. Here the CDR3 DNA reads TGCGCCAGCAGCCCTGTGTACAGGGGTAGGAGGGCTAATGAAAAACTGTTTTTT.

This clone appeared once. This chain uses TRBV19 with TRBJ1-5; D perhaps matches TRBD1 (5 bases). Trimming took off 5 bases at V and 3 bases at J, with 11 bases between the two ends. Germline V gene sequence: CDR1 LNHDA, CDR2 SQIVND (reference sequence). The CDR3 covers 14 residues. CDR3 sequence reads: CASSYSGSNQPQHF. As DNA, the CDR3 is TGTGCCAGTAGTTATTCAGGGTCCAATCAGCCCCAGCATTTT.

This chain's CDR3 is CASEGVSYEQYF. The CDR3 DNA follows: TGTGCCAGCGAAGGGGTTTCCTACGAGCAGTACTTC. The V gene is TRBV28, the J gene TRBJ2-7; a weak D match, TRBD1 (5 bases). Trimming shortened V by 8 bases and J by 1 base, and 9 bases separated the two germline ends. Germline V gene sequence: CDR1 MDHEN, CDR2 SYDVKM. This CDR3 comprises 12 residues.

The J gene is TRBJ1-2, the V gene TRBV5-6; D gene ambiguous. Germline CDR1 and CDR2: SGHDT and YYEEEE. This CDR3 is 15 amino acids long. V dropped 3 bases and J dropped 4 bases, with 16 bases sitting between them. The DNA of the CDR3 is TGTGCCAGCAGCTCCCCCCTCAGGTCGACCTATGGCTACACCTTC. The encoded protein is CASSSPLRSTYGYTF.

The CDR3 sequence: CASSLTSGGAGEQFF. CDR3 nucleotides: TGTGCCAGCAGCCTGACTAGCGGGGGGGCTGGGGAGCAGTTCTTC. The rearrangement joins TRBV7-3 to TRBJ2-1, with TRBD2 matching 14 bases. Trimming cost V 5 bases and J 10 bases; bases outside gene matches: 7. Germline-derived CDR1 and CDR2 are SGHTA and FQGTGA. The CDR3 length is 15 residues.

This clone is termed medium-sized. This chain joins TRBV5-1 and TRBJ2-7; D is unclear. Germline lookup yields CDR1 SGHRS and CDR2 YFSETQ. The CDR3 length is 12 residues. V was clipped by 0 bases and J by 9 bases, with 10 bases between them. Here the CDR3 reads CASSLDNGRQYF. The DNA of the CDR3 is TGCGCCAGCAGCTTGGATAACGGCCGGCAGTACTTC. The variable domain in full, with the rest retrieved from reference TRBV5-1 and TRBJ2-7, is KAGVTQTPRYLIKTRGQQVTLSCSPISGHRSVSWYQQTPGQGLQFLFEYFSETQRNKGNFPGRFSGRQFSNSRSEMNVSTLELGDSALYLCASSLDNGRQYFGPGTRLTVT.

This clone was counted only a few times. The chain is built from TRBV10-2 and TRBJ2-7; 12 bases fit TRBD1. CDR3 length equals 15 residues. Germline CDR1 is WSHSY and CDR2 is SAAADI. V gave up 6 bases and J gave up 1 base; unmatched junction bases: 4. The CDR3 reads CASREGQGASYEQYF. The CDR3 DNA reads TGCGCCAGCAGAGAGGGACAGGGGGCATCCTACGAGCAGTACTTC.

V gene TRBV4-2 combines with J gene TRBJ1-5; D possibly corresponds to TRBD1 (5 bases). The CDR3 contains 15 residues. CDR1 is LGHNA and CDR2 is YNFKEQ in the germline V gene. The germline V and J ends were trimmed by 4 bases and 5 bases, with 15 bases remaining between them. CDR3 loop: CASSLSGGIDQPQHF. The CDR3 DNA sequence: TGTGCCAGCAGCCTAAGCGGGGGTATTGATCAGCCCCAGCATTTT.

This clone turned up a few times. This chain uses TRBV7-9 with TRBJ1-3; 7 positions agree with TRBD1. The CDR3 spans 15 residues. Unmatched junction bases numbered 5, after V lost 4 bases and J lost 2 bases. Germline lookup yields CDR1 SEHNR and CDR2 FQNEAQ (reference sequence). CDR3 protein: CASSSAGTAGNTIYF. The CDR3 DNA is TGTGCCAGCAGCTCTGCGGGGACAGCTGGAAACACCATATATTTT.

This rearrangement joins TRBV19 to TRBJ2-7; D tentatively reads TRBD1 or TRBD2 (5 bases each). Trimming left V 3 bases short and J 6 bases short, with 9 bases between. The length of the CDR3 is 12 residues. CDR1 LNHDA and CDR2 SQIVND come from the germline V gene (reference sequence). The CDR3 loop is CASSIRDGEQYF. The CDR3 coding sequence is TGTGCCAGTAGTATTAGGGACGGCGAGCAGTACTTC. Drawing the rest from reference TRBV19 and TRBJ2-7, the complete variable domain is DGGITQSPKYLFRKEGQNVTLSCEQNLNHDAMYWYRQDPGQGLRLIYYSQIVNDFQKGDIAEGYSVSREKKESFPLTVTSAQKNPTAFYLCASSIRDGEQYFGPGTRLTVT.

This clone turned up a few times. The CDR3, as DNA: TGTGCCAGCAGTGAAACTAGAAACACCATATATTTT. It specifies CASSETRNTIYF. The chain uses TRBV6-1 and TRBJ1-3; D remains unclear. CDR1 is MNHNS and CDR2 is SASEGT in the germline V gene. V lost 2 bases and J 5 bases, leaving 4 bases between the germline ends. The CDR3 loop spans 12 amino acids.